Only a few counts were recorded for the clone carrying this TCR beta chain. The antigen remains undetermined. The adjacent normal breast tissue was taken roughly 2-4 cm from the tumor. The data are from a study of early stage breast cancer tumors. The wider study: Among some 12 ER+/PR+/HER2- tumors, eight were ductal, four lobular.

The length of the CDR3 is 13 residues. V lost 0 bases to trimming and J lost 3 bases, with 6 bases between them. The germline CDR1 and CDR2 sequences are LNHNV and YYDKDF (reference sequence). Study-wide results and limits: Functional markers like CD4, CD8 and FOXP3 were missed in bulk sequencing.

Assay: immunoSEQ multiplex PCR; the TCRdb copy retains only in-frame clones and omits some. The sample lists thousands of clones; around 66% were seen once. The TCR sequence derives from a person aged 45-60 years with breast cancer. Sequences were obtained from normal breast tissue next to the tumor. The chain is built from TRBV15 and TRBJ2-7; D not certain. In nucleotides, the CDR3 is TGTGCCACCAGCAGAGAAATAGTCTACGAGCAGTACTTC. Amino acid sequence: CATSREIVYEQYF. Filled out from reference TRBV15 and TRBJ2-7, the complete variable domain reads DAMVIQNPRYQVTQFGKPVTLSCSQTLNHNVMYWYQQKSSQAPKLLFHYYDKDFNNEADTPDNFQSRRPNTSFCFLDIRSPGLGDTAMYLCATSREIVYEQYFGPGTRLTVT.